This entry lists 20 T cell receptor beta chains sequenced from one sample in a study of blood T cell repertoires in COVID-19. Sequencing was performed with immunoSEQ multiplex PCR; in TCRdb, only in-frame clones are kept and a portion is missing. Among 15,000 to 20,000 clones listed, roughly 88% were seen once. Specimen: peripheral blood. The receptor source for this set is a human donor in a cohort sampled during active COVID-19.

The chain is built from TRBV3-1 (or the pseudogene TRBV3-2) and TRBJ1-6; D perhaps matches TRBD1 (6 bases). The germline V and J ends were trimmed by 6 bases and 8 bases, with 20 bases remaining between them. The CDR3 covers 16 residues. CDR1 and CDR2 from the germline V gene are LGHDT and YNNKEL (reference sequence). CDR3 bases: TGTGCCAGCAGGCGCCTAAGGACAGAGCGTTATTCACCCCTCCACTTT. This sequence encodes CASRRLRTERYSPLHF.

This clone has a single count. The V call is TRBV7-7, the J call TRBJ2-2, with TRBD1 as a possible D gene (6 bases). Per the germline V gene, CDR1 is SSHAT and CDR2 is FNYEAQ (reference sequence). V lost 6 bases to trimming and J lost 1 base, with 12 bases between them. The CDR3 has 15 residues. CDR3 sequence (DNA): TGTGCCAGCAGTTCCGGGACACTGAACACCGGGGAGCTGTTTTTT. Translated: CASSSGTLNTGELFF.

The genes are TRBV4-1 and TRBJ1-2, with D perhaps matching TRBD1 (5 bases). Trimming pared 0 bases from V and 2 bases from J, leaving 13 bases between. Looked up from germline, CDR1 is MGHRA and CDR2 is YSYEKL. The CDR3 spans 16 residues. CDR3 in amino acids: CASSQEGQGRNYGYTF. Written as DNA, the CDR3 is TGCGCCAGCAGCCAAGAGGGCCAGGGAAGAAACTATGGCTACACCTTC.

This clone occurred a few times. This sequence joins TRBV7-8 and TRBJ1-1; 8 positions agree with TRBD1. In germline, CDR1 is SGHVS, CDR2 FQNEAQ. With V trimmed by 1 base and J by 10 bases, 8 bases remained unmatched. The CDR3 runs 14 residues. CDR3 residues: CASSLVLQGEIAFF. The CDR3 DNA is TGTGCCAGCAGCTTAGTACTACAGGGGGAGATAGCTTTCTTT.

The rearrangement uses TRBV3-1 (or the pseudogene TRBV3-2) and TRBJ1-3; 8 bases match TRBD1. Trimming cost V 0 bases and J 2 bases; bases outside gene matches: 3. The CDR3 covers 16 residues. Germline V gene lookup returns CDR1 LGHDT and CDR2 YNNKEL (reference sequence). CDR3 region: CASSQDTGGTGNTIYF. The CDR3, as DNA: TGTGCCAGCAGCCAAGATACAGGGGGTACTGGAAACACCATATATTTT.

The rearrangement joins TRBV4-3 to TRBJ1-1; TRBD1 matches 7 bases. Germline V gives CDR1 LGHNA, CDR2 YSLEER. The CDR3 runs 13 residues. Trimming cost V 0 bases and J 11 bases; bases outside gene matches: 6. CDR3 bases: TGCGCCAGCAGCCAAGAGGAACAGGGGATGGCTTTCTTT. This translates into CASSQEEQGMAFF.

The genes are TRBV5-5 and TRBJ1-2; D uncertain. V gave up 4 bases and J gave up 0 bases, with 10 bases separating them. The CDR3 contains 14 residues. CDR1 SGHKS and CDR2 YYEKEE come from the germline V gene (reference sequence). CDR3: CASSRELSNYGYTF. The CDR3 nucleotides are TGTGCCAGCAGCCGCGAGCTGTCTAACTATGGCTACACCTTC.

The rearrangement uses TRBV18 and TRBJ2-5; 13 nucleotides match TRBD2. V was pared by 4 bases and J by 2 bases, with 7 bases of the junction left unmatched. Per germline, CDR1 KGHSH and CDR2 LQKENI. The CDR3 sequence is 17 residues long. CDR3 DNA sequence: TGTGCCAGCTCACTTTTTAGGACTAGCGGGGGACAAGAGACCCAGTACTTC. This translates into CASSLFRTSGGQETQYF.

This chain links TRBV24-1 with TRBJ2-7; no definite D call. V lost 3 bases and J 2 bases, leaving 13 bases between the germline ends. This CDR3 has 15 amino acids. Per germline, CDR1 KGHDR and CDR2 SFDVKD. CDR3 sequence: CATSDNSRLPYEQYF. The CDR3 nucleotides are TGTGCCACCAGTGATAACTCACGACTTCCCTACGAGCAGTACTTC.

The J gene is TRBJ1-3, the V gene TRBV19; D possibly corresponds to TRBD1 (5 bases). Trimming removed 4 bases from V and 2 bases from J, with 12 bases in between. CDR3 length: 15 amino acids. Germline CDR1 and CDR2: LNHDA and SQIVND (reference sequence). The CDR3 sequence: CASSTPTDAGNTIYF. In nucleotides, the CDR3 is TGTGCCAGTAGTACCCCGACAGACGCTGGAAACACCATATATTTT. The whole variable domain, filled in from reference TRBV19 and TRBJ1-3, reads DGGITQSPKYLFRKEGQNVTLSCEQNLNHDAMYWYRQDPGQGLRLIYYSQIVNDFQKGDIAEGYSVSREKKESFPLTVTSAQKNPTAFYLCASSTPTDAGNTIYFGEGSWLTVV.

In its sample, this clone was seen once. This rearrangement joins TRBV12-3 or TRBV12-4 to TRBJ2-3; 10 nucleotides align to TRBD2. Losses at the gene ends were 9 bases for V and 7 bases for J; bases not matched to a gene: 7. This CDR3 has 13 residues. The CDR3 coding sequence is TGTGCCAGTAGTCTAGCGGGGGCTCATACGCAGTATTTT. This codes for CASSLAGAHTQYF.

The rearrangement joins TRBV25-1 to TRBJ1-5, with D possibly being TRBD1 (6 bases). Trimming removed 10 bases from V and 1 base from J, with 20 bases in between. CDR3 length: 16 residues. From germline, CDR1 is MGHDK and CDR2 SYGVNS. The CDR3 DNA reads as TGTGCCATTCTAAACCCGGGACACCAAAGCAATCAGCCCCAGCATTTT. It is translated as CAILNPGHQSNQPQHF. Full variable domain (remainder filled in from reference TRBV25-1 and TRBJ1-5): EADIYQTPRYLVIGTGKKITLECSQTMGHDKMYWYQQDPGMELHLIHYSYGVNSTEKGDLSSESTVSRIRTEHFPLTLESARPSHTSQYLCAILNPGHQSNQPQHFGDGTRLSIL.

The chain links TRBV10-3 to TRBJ2-5; no firm D call. The CDR3 loop spans 13 amino acids. V dropped 10 bases and J dropped 7 bases, with 19 bases sitting between them. Looked up from germline, CDR1 is ENHRY and CDR2 is SYGVKD. The CDR3 loop is CASTKEPTGTQYF. The DNA for the CDR3 is TGTGCCAGCACGAAAGAGCCAACCGGGACCCAGTACTTC.

The chain recombines TRBV6-2 or TRBV6-3 with TRBJ1-6, with TRBD1 identical over 8 bases. V trimming: 2 bases; J trimming: 9 bases; junction bases outside the gene matches: 6. This CDR3 comprises 15 residues. Germline V gene data show CDR1 as MNHEY and CDR2 as SVGEGT. The CDR3 DNA reads as TGTGCCAGCAGTTACCGGACAGGGAGTGGTTCACCCCTCCACTTT. Its translation is CASSYRTGSGSPLHF.

V gene TRBV3-1 (or the pseudogene TRBV3-2) combines with J gene TRBJ1-4; D unclear. V lost 0 bases and J 13 bases, leaving 12 bases between the germline ends. Germline-derived CDR1 and CDR2 are LGHDT and YNNKEL (reference sequence). The CDR3 is 13 residues long. The CDR3 sequence is CASSQDPLSGLFF. In DNA, the CDR3 is TGTGCCAGCAGCCAAGACCCGCTCTCAGGACTGTTTTTT.

V is TRBV5-4 and J is TRBJ2-1; D is possibly TRBD1 (6 bases). The CDR3 has 15 residues. Per the germline V gene, CDR1 is SGHNT and CDR2 is YYREEE (reference sequence). Trimming left V 0 bases short and J 2 bases short, with 9 bases between. The CDR3 bases are TGTGCCAGCAGCTTGGGCCGGGACACCTACAATGAGCAGTTCTTC. It codes for CASSLGRDTYNEQFF. Full variable domain (outside the CDR3, taken from reference TRBV5-4 and TRBJ2-1): ETGVTQSPTHLIKTRGQQVTLRCSSQSGHNTVSWYQQALGQGPQFIFQYYREEENGRGNFPPRFSGLQFPNYSSELNVNALELDDSALYLCASSLGRDTYNEQFFGPGTRLTVL.

The J gene is TRBJ1-6, the V gene TRBV27; 7 nucleotides match TRBD1. J gave up 4 bases and V 6 bases, and 6 bases lay outside the gene matches. This CDR3 is built from 15 residues. Germline CDR1 and CDR2: MNHEY and SMNVEV (reference sequence). CDR3 sequence: CASRQTGLYNSPLHF. The CDR3 DNA follows: TGTGCCAGCAGGCAGACAGGGTTATATAATTCACCCCTCCACTTT.

V is TRBV10-1 and J is TRBJ1-4; D perhaps matches TRBD1 (5 bases). The V gene lost 8 bases and the J gene lost 0 bases, with 19 bases spanning the gap. Germline CDR1 and CDR2: WNHNN and SYGVQD (reference sequence). The CDR3 runs to 17 residues. Here the CDR3 DNA reads TGCGCCAGCCTCCTATGGGGGGAACATACAACTAATGAAAAACTGTTTTTT. Protein: CASLLWGEHTTNEKLFF.

The DNA of the CDR3 is TGTGCCAGCAGCCGATCGGGACAGGGGGAAGAGACCCAGTACTTC. Its translation: CASSRSGQGEETQYF. The rearrangement joins TRBV13 to TRBJ2-5; 11 bases agree with TRBD1. With 5 bases clipped from V and 3 bases from J, the junction kept 5 bases outside the gene matches. Germline V CDR1 and CDR2: PRHDT, FYEKMQ (reference sequence). The CDR3 extends over 15 amino acids.

The V gene is TRBV6-5, the J gene TRBJ1-5, with D possibly TRBD1 on 6 matching bases. The CDR3 sequence is 14 residues long. Germline values: CDR1 MNHEY, CDR2 SVGAGI. Trimming removed 5 bases at V and 2 bases at J, with 10 bases between. The CDR3 protein is CASSTGTGNQPQHF. The CDR3, as DNA: TGTGCCAGCAGTACAGGGACGGGCAATCAGCCCCAGCATTTT.